This T cell receptor (beta chain) was identified during a study of blood T cell repertoires in COVID-19. Study information: Sources were T cells, B-cell-depleted T cells, or PBMCs; the material itself was cDNA or gDNA.

Sequencing was performed with immunoSEQ multiplex PCR; in TCRdb, only in-frame clones are kept and a portion is missing. This sample carries about 100,000 clones, about nine tenths of them seen once, and the ten largest clones take about 5.5%. J gave up 7 bases and V 8 bases, and 13 bases lay outside the gene matches. The germline V gene has CDR1 SGHVS and CDR2 FQNEAQ. This CDR3 is built from 15 residues. Material: peripheral blood. This receptor was obtained from a man aged 50 to 60 with acute or convalescent COVID-19. The chain recombines TRBV7-8 with TRBJ2-7; 11 bases line up with TRBD1. CDR3 DNA: TGTGCCAGCGCCGAACGGGACAGGGGGACGGGGGAGCAGTACTTC. Its protein is CASAERDRGTGEQYF.